This T cell receptor beta chain comes out of a study of blood T cell repertoires in COVID-19. About the study: Specimens from acute and convalescent COVID-19 originated in the United States, Italy and Spain. Sample material is recorded as cDNA or gDNA derived from T cells, B-cell-depleted T cells, or PBMCs.

As handled by the study authors: Estimation of nucleated cell counts relied on the amplification of reference gene primers. Data came from immunoSEQ multiplex PCR; TCRdb stores just in-frame clones and leaves some out. V and J calls and clone size follow that table, whereas D and trimming were derived from the DNA. The data show approximately 250,000 clones, around nine tenths seen once. The CDR3 covers 15 residues. In germline, CDR1 is LNHDA, CDR2 SQIVND (reference sequence). The V gene lost 3 bases and the J gene lost 3 bases, with 14 bases spanning the gap. The clonotype comes from a woman aged 55 to 70 who had recovered from COVID-19. The sequencing input was peripheral blood. The rearrangement links TRBV19 to TRBJ1-1, with D maybe TRBD1 (5 bases). The CDR3 is CASSMGQGLDTEAFF. The CDR3 DNA follows: TGTGCCAGTAGTATGGGTCAGGGCTTGGACACTGAAGCTTTCTTT.